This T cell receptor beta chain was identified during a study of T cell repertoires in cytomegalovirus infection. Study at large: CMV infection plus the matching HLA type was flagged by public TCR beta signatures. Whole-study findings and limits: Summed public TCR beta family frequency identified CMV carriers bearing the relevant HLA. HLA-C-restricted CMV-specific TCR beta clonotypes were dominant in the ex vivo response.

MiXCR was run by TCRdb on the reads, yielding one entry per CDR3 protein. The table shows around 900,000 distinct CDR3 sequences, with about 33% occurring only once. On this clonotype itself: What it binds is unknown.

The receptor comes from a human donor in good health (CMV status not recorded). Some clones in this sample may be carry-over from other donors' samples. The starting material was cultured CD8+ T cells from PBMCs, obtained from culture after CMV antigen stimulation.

For the CDR3, the DNA is TGTGCCAGCAGTTACTCGAAGGTGGGGGGTTCGTACAATGAGCAGTTCTTC. It yields the protein CASSYSKVGGSYNEQFF. The rearrangement joins TRBV6-2 or TRBV6-3 to TRBJ2-1, with a weak D call TRBD2 (6 bases). Germline V gene data show CDR1 as MNHEY and CDR2 as SVGEGT. V shed 0 bases and J shed 4 bases, with 16 bases lying between them. This CDR3 has 17 residues.